One sample yielded the 25 T cell receptor beta chains listed below, sequenced in a study of OX40 agonist ivuxolimab in advanced cancers. The assay was immunoSEQ multiplex PCR, and TCRdb's table has in-frame clones only and misses some. The sample includes tens of thousands of clones, roughly 80% of them seen just once. Sequenced here: CD4+ or CD8+ T cells sorted from blood, sampled in a trial of the OX40 agonist ivuxolimab. The source is an adult with an advanced solid tumor such as melanoma, head and neck, liver or kidney cancer.

This chain connects TRBV6-5 to TRBJ1-5; D unresolved. V lost 0 bases and J lost 6, with 9 bases in between. CDR1 is MNHEY and CDR2 is SVGAGI in the germline V gene. This CDR3 has 14 amino acids. The CDR3 spells CASSYSPFGQPQHF. DNA for the CDR3: TGTGCCAGCAGTTACTCGCCATTCGGTCAGCCCCAGCATTTT.

In nucleotides, the CDR3 is TGTGCCAGCAGCCAGCACGGACAGGGAACGGGAAAAGAGACCCAGTACTTC. Its protein is CASSQHGQGTGKETQYF. V usage is TRBV7-2 and J usage is TRBJ2-5; 8 bases align to TRBD1. The germline V gene has CDR1 SGHTA and CDR2 FQGNSA. The junction had 14 bases not matched to a gene; V was cut back by 5 bases and J by 3 bases. The CDR3 covers 17 residues.

In its sample, this clone was seen once. V and J are TRBV11-1 and TRBJ2-2; 8 nucleotides agree with TRBD1. V trimming: 2 bases; J trimming: 0 bases; junction bases outside the gene matches: 2. The CDR3 has 16 amino acids. Germline CDR1 and CDR2: SGHAT and FQDESV (reference sequence). The CDR3 DNA sequence: TGTGCCAGCAGCTTAAGGGACAGGCCGAACACCGGGGAGCTGTTTTTT. This encodes CASSLRDRPNTGELFF.

V gene TRBV27 combines with J gene TRBJ1-1; unclear D gene. V lost 2 bases and J lost 10, with 23 bases in between. CDR1 is MNHEY, CDR2 SMNVEV, per germline (reference sequence). CDR3 length equals 16 residues. CDR3 amino acids: CASSLNSAVLGDGAFF. The CDR3, as DNA: TGTGCCAGCAGTTTAAACTCGGCAGTCCTTGGTGATGGAGCTTTCTTT.

The genes are TRBV7-6 and TRBJ1-3; a possible D gene is TRBD1 (5 bases). CDR3 length: 14 residues. Germline V gene data show CDR1 as SGHVS and CDR2 as FNYEAQ. V was shortened by 5 bases and J by 0 bases, with 8 bases between the two germline ends. CDR3 DNA: TGTGCCAGCAGCCGGGGGAGCTCTGGAAACACCATATATTTT. This sequence encodes CASSRGSSGNTIYF.

The gene calls are TRBV28 and TRBJ2-5; maybe TRBD1 (6 bases). Germline V gives CDR1 MDHEN, CDR2 SYDVKM. The CDR3 spans 15 residues. V shed 5 bases and J shed 0 bases, with 13 bases lying between them. CDR3 protein: CASSIPTGYQETQYF. The CDR3 DNA follows: TGTGCCAGCAGTATCCCAACAGGGTACCAAGAGACCCAGTACTTC.

The chain is built from TRBV2 and TRBJ1-1, with 7 nucleotides matching TRBD1. Germline V gene lookup returns CDR1 SNHLY and CDR2 FYNNEI. The CDR3 loop spans 12 amino acids. V trimming: 9 bases; J trimming: 11 bases; junction bases outside the gene matches: 12. This CDR3 reads CASREDRSQAFF. DNA of the CDR3: TGTGCCAGTCGGGAGGACAGGTCCCAGGCTTTCTTT.

The gene calls are TRBV9 and TRBJ2-5, with 7 bases matching TRBD2. With the DNA end fitting TRBJ2-7 better, the J assignment may be wrong. CDR1 is SGDLS and CDR2 is YYNGEE in the germline V gene. This CDR3 comprises 16 residues. The CDR3 DNA reads TGTGCCAGCAGCCCACGGACTAGGGGAAGCTCCTACGAGCAGTACTTC. As protein: CASSPRTRGSSYEQYF.

This chain connects TRBV28 to TRBJ2-1; D may match TRBD1 or TRBD2 (5 bases each). Germline V gene data show CDR1 as MDHEN and CDR2 as SYDVKM. V lost 2 bases and J lost 3, with 8 bases in between. The CDR3 contains 14 residues. The CDR3 region has the DNA TGTGCCAGCAGTTTACTGGGGGTCTACAATGAGCAGTTCTTC. Protein sequence: CASSLLGVYNEQFF.

A few counts support this clone. This chain links TRBV4-1 with TRBJ1-6; TRBD1 might be the D (5 bases). V was pared by 5 bases and J by 10 bases, with 21 bases between. CDR3 size: 16 residues. In germline, CDR1 is MGHRA, CDR2 YSYEKL. CDR3 region: CASSEGLPEQGSPLHF. The CDR3 DNA follows: TGCGCCAGCAGCGAGGGACTGCCAGAGCAAGGGTCACCCCTCCACTTT.

The chain couples TRBV5-4 to TRBJ2-2; TRBD2 aligns across 8 bases. The CDR3 has 16 residues. Germline V lookup: CDR1 SGHNT, CDR2 YYREEE (reference sequence). V lost 4 bases and J lost 0; bases outside the gene matches: 5. As DNA, the CDR3 is TGTGCCAGCAGCCCTACAGCGGGAGCGAACACCGGGGAGCTGTTTTTT. Translation: CASSPTAGANTGELFF.

In this sample, this clone turned up a few times. The rearrangement links TRBV20-1 to TRBJ1-3; D unclear. The CDR3 is 11 residues long. V lost 1 base and J lost 7, with 5 bases in between. The V gene's germline CDR1 is DFQATT and CDR2 SNEGSKA (reference sequence). The CDR3 loop reads CSARAANTIYF. In nucleotides, the CDR3 is TGCAGTGCTAGAGCTGCGAACACCATATATTTT.

In this sample, this clone turned up a few times. The V and J genes are TRBV30 and TRBJ2-7; 7 bases are shared with TRBD1. The germline V gene encodes CDR1 GTSNPN and CDR2 SVGIG (reference sequence). There are 12 residues in the CDR3. Trimming took 6 bases from V and 2 from J; bases not matched to a gene: 4. CDR3 DNA: TGTGCCTGTAGGGACAGAGCCTACGAGCAGTACTTC. Translating gives CACRDRAYEQYF.

The chain joins TRBV4-2 to TRBJ2-2; the match to TRBD2 covers 14 bases. With 5 bases clipped from V and 5 bases from J, the junction kept 7 bases outside the gene matches. CDR1 and CDR2 from the germline V gene are LGHNA and YNFKEQ. The CDR3 is made up of 17 amino acids. Here the CDR3 reads CASSSRGLAGGTGELFF. The CDR3 coding sequence is TGTGCCAGCAGCTCTCGAGGACTAGCGGGAGGTACCGGGGAGCTGTTTTTT.

The chain carries TRBV10-2 and TRBJ2-3; TRBD2 matches at 9 bases. J was trimmed by 6 bases and V by 5 bases; bases with no gene match: 6. This CDR3 region has 14 residues. CDR1 and CDR2 from the germline V gene are WSHSY and SAAADI. CDR3 loop: CASSFAGGRDTQYF. Here the CDR3 DNA reads TGCGCCAGCAGTTTCGCGGGGGGGCGGGATACGCAGTATTTT.

Details on this clone: Only one base separates this from a far larger clonotype, so it likely reflects a read error. The sample has other DNA sequences that encode this CDR3 too. The V and J genes are TRBV11-2 and TRBJ1-4, with D maybe TRBD1 (5 bases). CDR3 length: 16 amino acids. The germline V gene encodes CDR1 SGHAT and CDR2 FQNNGV. With 5 bases removed from V and 7 bases from J, the gap between germline ends came to 20 bases. The CDR3, as DNA: TGTGCCAGCAGCCAAGATCTTCCGGGGGTTTTTGAAAAACTGTTTTTT. Its translation: CASSQDLPGVFEKLFF.

CDR3 DNA: TGTGCCAGCGGACGGACAGGGGGCTACGAGCAGTACTTC. Translated, it gives CASGRTGGYEQYF. The chain recombines TRBV6-5 with TRBJ2-7; 10 bases align to TRBD1. The CDR3 runs to 13 residues. The germline V gene has CDR1 MNHEY and CDR2 SVGAGI. J was trimmed by 3 bases and V by 8 bases; bases with no gene match: 4.

This chain connects TRBV6-5 to TRBJ2-3, with a weak D call TRBD1 (6 bases). Between the trimmed V and J ends, which lost 10 bases and 1 base, there was a span of 18 bases. The V gene's germline CDR1 is MNHEY and CDR2 SVGAGI. The CDR3 runs to 15 residues. The CDR3 sequence is CATEYREVGTDTQYF. CDR3 bases: TGTGCCACCGAATACAGGGAAGTCGGCACAGATACGCAGTATTTT.

A note on this clone: Compared with germline, one end of the junction differs, possibly owing to a read error. The genes are TRBV9 and TRBJ2-5; D may be TRBD1 (6 bases). The CDR3 totals 15 residues. CDR1 and CDR2 (germline): SGDLS, YYNGEE. CDR3 loop: CASSEGQPQRETRYF. The DNA for the CDR3 is TGTGCCAGCAGCGAGGGACAACCCCAGAGAGAGACCCGGTACTTC.

The gene calls are TRBV10-3 and TRBJ2-2; TRBD1 is a possible D gene (6 bases). Trimming took 5 bases from V and 4 from J, leaving 20 bases between them. CDR1 and CDR2 (germline): ENHRY, SYGVKD. The CDR3 has 17 residues. In nucleotides, the CDR3 is TGTGCCATCAGTCGGACAGAAATGGGTTCTTTCACCGGGGAGCTGTTTTTT. The encoded protein is CAISRTEMGSFTGELFF.

V and J are TRBV5-4 and TRBJ1-1; D ambiguous. The V end lost 2 bases, the J end lost 0 bases, and 8 bases lay between the germline ends. This CDR3 comprises 14 residues. CDR1 SGHNT and CDR2 YYREEE come from the germline V gene (reference sequence). CDR3 amino acids: CASSFPGLNTEAFF. The CDR3 DNA is TGTGCCAGCAGCTTCCCGGGATTGAACACTGAAGCTTTCTTT.

V is TRBV11-3 and J is TRBJ2-1, with a weak D call TRBD1 (6 bases). CDR1 is SGHNT, CDR2 YENEEA, per germline. V dropped 5 bases and J dropped 10 bases, with 12 bases sitting between them. There are 12 residues in the CDR3. CDR3 in amino acids: CASSHRAGEQFF. In DNA form, the CDR3 reads TGTGCCAGCAGCCACAGGGCAGGAGAGCAGTTCTTC.

The J gene is TRBJ2-5, the V gene TRBV19; D possibly uses TRBD1 or TRBD2 (5 bases each). This CDR3 region has 15 residues. Trimming took 7 bases from V and 1 from J, leaving 16 bases between them. Germline V gives CDR1 LNHDA, CDR2 SQIVND (reference sequence). This chain's CDR3 is CASTQRGAPQETQYF. CDR3 nucleotides: TGTGCCAGTACCCAACGGGGCGCGCCCCAAGAGACCCAGTACTTC.

The count of this clone is one. The rearrangement links TRBV5-1 to TRBJ2-3; 13 nucleotides line up with TRBD2. The CDR3 spans 17 residues. Germline CDR1 reads SGHRS; CDR2 reads YFSETQ. V was clipped by 4 bases and J by 2 bases; unmatched bases: 7. In DNA, the CDR3 is TGCGCCAGCAGCCTCGGACTAGCGGGGGCCCTCACAGATACGCAGTATTTT. Translated: CASSLGLAGALTDTQYF.

The gene calls are TRBV28 and TRBJ1-4; no clear D gene. Germline CDR1 is MDHEN and CDR2 is SYDVKM. This CDR3 has 11 residues. Trimming left V 4 bases short and J 11 bases short, with 8 bases between. Written as DNA, the CDR3 is TGTGCCAGCAGTTACGCAACTAAACTGTTTTTT. As protein: CASSYATKLFF.